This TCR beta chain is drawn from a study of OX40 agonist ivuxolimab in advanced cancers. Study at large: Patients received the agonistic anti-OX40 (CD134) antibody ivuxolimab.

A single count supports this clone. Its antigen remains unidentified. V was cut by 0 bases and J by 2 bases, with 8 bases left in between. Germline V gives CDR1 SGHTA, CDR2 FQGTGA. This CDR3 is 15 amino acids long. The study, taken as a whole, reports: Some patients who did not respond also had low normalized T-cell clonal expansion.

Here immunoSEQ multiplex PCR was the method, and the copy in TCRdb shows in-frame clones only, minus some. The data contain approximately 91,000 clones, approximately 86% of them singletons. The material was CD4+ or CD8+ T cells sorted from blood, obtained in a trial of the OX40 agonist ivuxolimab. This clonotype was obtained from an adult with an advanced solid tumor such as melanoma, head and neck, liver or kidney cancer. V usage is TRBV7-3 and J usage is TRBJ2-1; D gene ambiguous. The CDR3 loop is CASSLTGRAYNEQFF. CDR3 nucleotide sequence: TGTGCCAGCAGCTTAACGGGTCGCGCCTACAATGAGCAGTTCTTC.